A single sample is the source of the 23 T cell receptor beta chains below, sequenced in a study of post-analysis software for immune sequencing data. Study-wide results and caveats: Five TRBV segments occurring more often in patients than controls included TRBV5-6, TRBV5-1 and TRBV20-1.

cDNA libraries of TCR beta carried unique molecular identifiers. From the PCR reads, TCRdb called clonotypes with MiXCR, one entry per CDR3 protein. The data hold hundreds of thousands of distinct CDR3 sequences, with nearly 45% observed a single time. Their specific antigens are unknown. The sequencing input was blood. The receptors come from a girl aged 10-17 years with multiple sclerosis.

The chain links TRBV10-3 to TRBJ1-1, with D unresolved. Germline CDR1 ENHRY, CDR2 SYGVKD. The CDR3 loop spans 14 amino acids. Trimming pared 5 bases from V and 0 bases from J, leaving 10 bases between. The CDR3: CAISPLSMNTEAFF. The CDR3 DNA reads TGTGCCATCAGTCCGTTGAGCATGAACACTGAAGCTTTCTTT.

The chain employs TRBV20-1 and TRBJ2-7, with TRBD1 identical over 10 bases. With V trimmed by 8 bases and J by 1 base, 17 bases remained unmatched. CDR3 length: 17 residues. Per the germline V gene, CDR1 is DFQATT and CDR2 is SNEGSKA (reference sequence). CDR3 protein: CSPVETGGTRRSYEQYF. CDR3 sequence (DNA): TGCAGTCCTGTGGAGACAGGGGGCACACGGCGATCCTACGAGCAGTACTTC.

This clonotype occurred a few times. The chain has TRBV12-3 or TRBV12-4 and TRBJ1-6, with D possibly TRBD1 on 5 matching bases. This CDR3 comprises 15 residues. V was pared by 4 bases and J by 3 bases, with 10 bases between. In DNA, the CDR3 is TGTGCCAGCAGTTCCCAGGGCAACTATAATTCACCCCTCCACTTT. It translates to CASSSQGNYNSPLHF.

V gene TRBV20-1 combines with J gene TRBJ1-1, with D unresolved. The CDR3 runs 12 residues. In germline, CDR1 is DFQATT, CDR2 SNEGSKA (reference sequence). V lost 1 base, J lost 1 base, and 4 bases lay in between. CDR3 protein: CSARAANTEAFF. CDR3 DNA sequence: TGCAGTGCTAGAGCAGCGAACACTGAAGCTTTCTTT.

In its sample, this clonotype was seen a few times. This chain uses TRBV20-1 with TRBJ2-7; weak D call: TRBD1 (6 bases). Trimming pared 5 bases from V and 1 base from J, leaving 21 bases between. This CDR3 is built from 16 residues. CDR1 DFQATT and CDR2 SNEGSKA come from the germline V gene (reference sequence). The CDR3 sequence: CSASSDRPTKSYEQYF. The CDR3 DNA follows: TGCAGTGCTTCCTCCGACAGGCCGACAAAATCCTACGAGCAGTACTTC.

This clonotype was seen more than once but under ten times. The rearrangement joins TRBV28 to TRBJ2-7, with 11 bases that match TRBD1. This CDR3 is 15 amino acids long. The J segment lost 5 bases and the V segment lost 4 bases, leaving 7 bases of the junction unmatched. Germline CDR1 reads MDHEN; CDR2 reads SYDVKM. In DNA, the CDR3 is TGTGCCAGCAGTTCCGCCGGACAGGGGGCCCACGAGCAGTACTTC. The encoded protein is CASSSAGQGAHEQYF.

The rearrangement joins TRBV7-8 to TRBJ1-2; D unclear. Germline V gives CDR1 SGHVS, CDR2 FQNEAQ. V shed 0 bases and J shed 0 bases, with 5 bases lying between them. CDR3 length: 14 residues. The CDR3 reads CASSLADANYGYTF. In DNA form, the CDR3 reads TGTGCCAGCAGCTTAGCGGATGCTAACTATGGCTACACCTTC.

This clonotype occurred many times. This chain connects TRBV20-1 to TRBJ2-7; D is possibly TRBD2 (5 bases). Looked up from germline, CDR1 is DFQATT and CDR2 is SNEGSKA (reference sequence). This CDR3 region has 13 residues. Trimming stripped 6 bases from V and 0 bases from J, with 12 bases between. As DNA, the CDR3 is TGCAGTGCCGGACTCCCGAGCTCCTACGAGCAGTACTTC. As protein: CSAGLPSSYEQYF.

This clonotype has more than one count but fewer than ten. This rearrangement joins TRBV4-3 to TRBJ1-2; D is unresolved. CDR1 and CDR2 (germline): LGHNA, YSLEER. This CDR3 has 12 residues. With 3 bases removed from V and 8 bases from J, the gap between germline ends came to 10 bases. CDR3 sequence: CASSQEGWGYTF. The DNA for the CDR3 is TGCGCCAGCAGCCAGGAGGGATGGGGCTACACCTTC.

This clonotype was observed a single time. The gene calls are TRBV5-1 and TRBJ2-2, with TRBD1 identical over 10 bases. Germline V gene sequence: CDR1 SGHRS, CDR2 YFSETQ. The CDR3 is 14 amino acids. The trim removed 4 bases at V and 6 bases at J, leaving 3 bases unmatched. CDR3 residues: CASSPGTGAGELFF. The CDR3 region has the DNA TGCGCCAGCAGCCCCGGGACAGGGGCCGGGGAGCTGTTTTTT.

V gene TRBV28 combines with J gene TRBJ1-1; D perhaps matches TRBD1 (5 bases). This CDR3 spans 12 amino acids. Trimming shortened V by 11 bases and J by 0 bases, and 10 bases separated the two germline ends. Looked up from germline, CDR1 is MDHEN and CDR2 is SYDVKM. CDR3 DNA: TGTGCCGGTCGGGGCCTGAACACTGAAGCTTTCTTT. Its protein product is CAGRGLNTEAFF.

This clonotype came up a few times. The chain has TRBV20-1 and TRBJ2-4; TRBD2 aligns across 7 bases. The J call may be in error: the DNA end matches TRBJ2-7 better. The CDR3 runs 14 residues. CDR1 DFQATT and CDR2 SNEGSKA come from the germline V gene (reference sequence). The CDR3 DNA is TGCAGTGCTAGAGATCGCGGGAGATCCTACGAGCAGTACTTC. Its protein product is CSARDRGRSYEQYF.

About this clonotype itself: Sequence at one end of the junction differs from germline and may be a read error. This CDR3 reads CAGSPGPSTDTQYF. In DNA form, the CDR3 reads TGTGCCGGCAGTCCCGGGCCTAGCACAGATACGCAGTATTTT. The chain couples TRBV6-5 to TRBJ2-3; D remains ambiguous. Germline-derived CDR1 and CDR2 are MNHEY and SVGAGI. The CDR3 has 14 residues.

The V and J genes are TRBV4-1 and TRBJ2-5, with D perhaps given as TRBD1 or TRBD2 (5 bases each). There are 17 residues in the CDR3. Per germline, CDR1 MGHRA and CDR2 YSYEKL. Trimming removed 0 bases at V and 5 bases at J, with 19 bases between. The CDR3 loop reads CASSQDWAGASIETQYF. CDR3 in DNA: TGCGCCAGCAGCCAAGATTGGGCCGGGGCTAGCATCGAGACCCAGTACTTC.

The chain carries TRBV27 and TRBJ1-5, with TRBD1 matching over 7 bases. The germline gives CDR1 MNHEY, CDR2 SMNVEV (reference sequence). V shed 7 bases and J 6 bases; nucleotides not matched to a gene: 9. CDR3 size: 14 residues. The CDR3 sequence is CASTGTAGRQPQHF. CDR3 sequence (DNA): TGTGCCAGCACCGGGACAGCAGGACGTCAGCCCCAGCATTTT.

In this sample, this clonotype turned up once. Since a much larger clone is just one base distant, this may be a read error. This rearrangement joins TRBV5-1 to TRBJ2-5; 12 positions agree with TRBD2. The ends lost 10 bases at V and 5 bases at J; junction bases unmatched: 3. The germline V gene encodes CDR1 SGHRS and CDR2 YFSETQ. The CDR3 consists of 12 residues. Here the CDR3 DNA reads TGCGCCTGCGGGACTAGCGGGGAGACCCAGTACTTC. Translating gives CACGTSGETQYF.

This rearrangement joins TRBV6-5 to TRBJ2-7; TRBD1 aligns across 12 bases. The trim removed 1 base at V and 5 bases at J, leaving 6 bases unmatched. Germline loops: CDR1 MNHEY, CDR2 SVGAGI. CDR3 length equals 16 residues. The CDR3: CASSYWDRGHSNEQYF. CDR3 bases: TGTGCCAGCAGTTACTGGGACAGGGGGCATTCCAACGAGCAGTACTTC.

This chain connects TRBV3-1 to TRBJ2-7, with TRBD2 as a possible D gene (6 bases). Trimming removed 4 bases from V and 2 bases from J, with 12 bases in between. This CDR3 spans 14 amino acids. Per germline, CDR1 LGHDT and CDR2 YNNKEL (reference sequence). CDR3 amino acids: CASSPYAGTYEQYF. The CDR3 coding sequence is TGTGCCAGCAGCCCTTATGCGGGAACCTACGAGCAGTACTTC.

J is TRBJ2-7 and V is TRBV6-1; TRBD1 agrees at 8 bases. V shed 5 bases and J 3 bases; nucleotides not matched to a gene: 12. The CDR3 consists of 16 residues. CDR1 and CDR2 from the germline V gene are MNHNS and SASEGT. The CDR3 region is CASSKLPGGDSYEQYF. CDR3 DNA sequence: TGTGCCAGCAGTAAACTCCCAGGGGGCGATAGCTACGAGCAGTACTTC.

The chain has TRBV20-1 and TRBJ1-2, with TRBD1 identical over 9 bases. CDR1 and CDR2 from the germline V gene are DFQATT and SNEGSKA (reference sequence). The CDR3 covers 13 residues. V lost 5 bases and J lost 8; bases outside the gene matches: 9. For the CDR3, the DNA is TGCAGTGCTGAGCTACAGGGGGCGGAGGGCTACACCTTC. Residues: CSAELQGAEGYTF.

The rearrangement uses TRBV5-1 and TRBJ2-1; maybe TRBD2 (5 bases). Germline values: CDR1 SGHRS, CDR2 YFSETQ. The CDR3 covers 17 residues. The germline V and J ends were trimmed by 0 bases and 0 bases, with 13 bases remaining between them. CDR3 bases: TGCGCCAGCAGCTTGGCACTAGAGCGAAGCTCCTACAATGAGCAGTTCTTC. As protein: CASSLALERSSYNEQFF.

This clonotype was counted between two and nine times. This sequence joins TRBV4-1 and TRBJ2-6, with 7 nucleotides matching TRBD1. CDR1 is MGHRA and CDR2 is YSYEKL in the germline V gene. With V trimmed by 1 base and J by 0 bases, 6 bases remained unmatched. The length of the CDR3 is 18 residues. The CDR3 is CASSQVHYRGSGANVLTF. DNA for the CDR3: TGCGCCAGCAGCCAAGTGCACTACAGGGGCTCTGGGGCCAACGTCCTGACTTTC.

This chain uses TRBV15 with TRBJ2-7, with TRBD1 as a possible D gene (5 bases). V lost 0 bases and J 3 bases, leaving 12 bases between the germline ends. This CDR3 region has 15 residues. The germline gives CDR1 LNHNV, CDR2 YYDKDF (reference sequence). The CDR3 sequence is CATSREGQGIYEQYF. CDR3 sequence (DNA): TGTGCCACCAGCAGAGAAGGGCAGGGCATCTACGAGCAGTACTTC.